Here is one TCR beta chain with its context. Its antigen is not identified. These data come from a study of naive and memory T cell subsets. An equimolar mix of two oligonucleotides served as the beta constant-region primer for TRBC1 and TRBC2. Ligated cDNA was amplified by four rounds of PCR with nested alpha and beta constant-region primers and SP2. The cDNA 3' end received a ligated single-stranded oligonucleotide carrying the SP2 primer and a 12-nucleotide UMI. TCRdb reanalysed the UMI-ligation and nested PCR reads using MiXCR and keeps one entry per CDR3 protein. The sample holds 120,000 to 150,000 distinct CDR3 sequences, roughly a fifth seen once. Regarding the study as a whole: Naive repertoires, especially CD8, held a few larger clonotypes, possibly memory cells re-expressing CD45RA.

The CDR3 totals 10 residues. Trimming cost V 10 bases and J 9 bases, with 12 bases left between them. Germline V gene sequence: CDR1 MNHNS, CDR2 SASEGT. Cells stained for CD3, CD4, CD8, CD45RA, CD27 and viability were sorted into four CD45RA/CD27 subsets. The sample was naive CD8+ T cells from blood. The chain links TRBV6-1 to TRBJ2-5; maybe TRBD1 (6 bases). The TCR originated in a human donor in good health. The CDR3 sequence: CATREGAQYF. CDR3 DNA: TGTGCCACCCGTGAGGGGGCCCAGTACTTC.